This T cell receptor beta chain was documented in a study of blood T cell repertoires in COVID-19. Across the whole study: Acute and convalescent COVID-19 specimens originated in the United States, Italy and Spain.

In the original workflow: Reference gene primer amplification in the assay estimated nucleated cell counts. Produced via immunoSEQ multiplex PCR; TCRdb's table is partial and in-frame only. V and J calls and clone size are those listed in that table; D and trimming were worked out from the DNA. The sample shows around 260,000 clones, more than 80% of them seen only once. V was clipped by 3 bases and J by 5 bases, with 13 bases between them. CDR3 length: 14 residues. CDR1 is SGHAT, CDR2 FQNNGV, per germline. The sequenced material came from peripheral blood. The V call is TRBV11-2, the J call TRBJ2-5; D perhaps matches TRBD2 (6 bases). The source of this sequence is a young woman with active or convalescent COVID-19. CDR3 amino acids: CASSFSDRGETQYF. The DNA for the CDR3 is TGTGCCAGCAGCTTTTCCGACCGGGGGGAGACCCAGTACTTC. Full variable domain (rest looked up from reference TRBV11-2 and TRBJ2-5): EAGVAQSPRYKIIEKRQSVAFWCNPISGHATLYWYQQILGQGPKLLIQFQNNGVVDDSQLPKDRFSAERLKGVDSTLKIQPAKLEDSAVYLCASSFSDRGETQYFGPGTRLLVL.